This T cell receptor (beta chain) was recorded in a study of blood T cell repertoires in COVID-19. Study-wide background: The cDNA or gDNA used as material had been derived from T cells, B-cell-depleted T cells, or PBMCs.

The protocol was immunoSEQ multiplex PCR, while the TCRdb copy is restricted to in-frame clones and leaves out a portion. The sample shows under 200,000 clones, approximately 91% of them seen only once. The source of this sequence is a man younger than 30 with acute or convalescent COVID-19. Input material: peripheral blood.

This chain's CDR3 is CASSLTSRGETQYF. Written as DNA, the CDR3 is TGTGCCAGCAGCCTTACGTCCCGGGGAGAGACCCAGTACTTC. The chain is built from TRBV7-6 and TRBJ2-5; D is perhaps TRBD2 (5 bases). The CDR3 has 14 residues. Germline assignment: CDR1 SGHVS and CDR2 FNYEAQ. The V gene lost 5 bases and the J gene lost 4 bases, with 14 bases spanning the gap. Based on the CDR3 plus reference TRBV7-6 and TRBJ2-5, the full variable domain is GAGVSQSPRYKVTKRGQDVALRCDPISGHVSLYWYRQALGQGPEFLTYFNYEAQQDKSGLPNDRFSAERPEGSISTLTIQRTEQRDSAMYRCASSLTSRGETQYFGPGTRLLVL.